A selection of T cell receptor beta chains follows, all from one sample in a study of OX40 agonist ivuxolimab in advanced cancers. TCRdb's copy holds only in-frame clones and misses some; the assay was immunoSEQ multiplex PCR. The sample holds 30,000 to 45,000 clones, more than 75% seen once. The sample here was CD4+ or CD8+ T cells sorted from blood, taken in a trial of the OX40 agonist ivuxolimab. These receptors were taken from an adult with an advanced solid tumor such as melanoma, head and neck, liver or kidney cancer. The CDR3 runs from the conserved cysteine through the conserved F or W. Each record gives: clone size, D gene, V gene, J gene, CDR3 protein, CDR3 DNA. A D gene is named only where the DNA matches it firmly. Some rows have no size entry. The others give once, few or many, or a class for an expanded clone.

-	-	TRBV27	TRBJ1-4	CASSLRMRGEKLFF	TGTGCCAGCAGTTTAAGGATGAGGGGTGAAAAACTGTTTTTT
-	-	TRBV10-3	TRBJ2-1	CAISGRVLDPTLYNEQFF	TGTGCCATCAGTGGGAGGGTCCTAGACCCCACCCTTTACAATGAGCAGTTCTTC
once	-	TRBV5-4	TRBJ1-2	CASSLAGRGYTF	TGTGCCAGCAGCTTGGCCGGGCGAGGCTACACCTTC
-	-	TRBV4-2	TRBJ2-3	CASSQEGGVDTQYF	TGTGCCAGCAGCCAAGAGGGGGGTGTAGATACGCAGTATTTT
-	TRBD1	TRBV5-6	TRBJ1-2	CASSLAGQGARGYTF	TGTGCCAGCAGCTTGGCCGGACAGGGGGCGCGCGGCTACACCTTC
-	TRBD1	TRBV6-6	TRBJ1-4	CASGPTPGQGDEKLFF	TGTGCCAGCGGACCCACCCCGGGACAGGGGGATGAAAAACTGTTTTTT
-	-	TRBV28	TRBJ1-4	CASKGMGPATNEKLFF	TGTGCCAGCAAGGGGATGGGGCCTGCGACTAATGAAAAACTGTTTTTT
-	TRBD1	TRBV6-4	TRBJ1-1	CASSARATGMNTEAFF	TGTGCCAGCAGTGCCAGGGCGACAGGGATGAACACTGAAGCTTTCTTT
-	-	TRBV28	TRBJ1-6	CASSSAPDGTLHF	TGTGCCAGCAGCTCTGCCCCGGACGGAACCCTCCACTTT
-	TRBD2	TRBV30	TRBJ2-1	CAATSSGRAISYNEQFF	TGTGCCGCCACCTCTAGCGGGAGGGCCATATCCTACAATGAGCAGTTCTTC
-	TRBD1	TRBV6-1	TRBJ2-4	CASSDPGQGFPQYF	TGTGCCAGCAGTGATCCGGGACAGGGGTTCCCTCAGTACTTC
-	TRBD1	TRBV5-5	TRBJ1-1	CASQPRTGNTEAFF	TGTGCCAGCCAGCCCCGGACAGGGAACACTGAAGCTTTCTTT
-	-	TRBV28	TRBJ2-7	CASSLWSPGASSYEQYF	TGTGCCAGCAGTTTATGGTCGCCCGGGGCTAGCTCCTACGAGCAGTACTTC
once	-	TRBV28	TRBJ2-5	CASIRAGRQETQYF	TGTGCCAGCATTCGGGCTGGTCGCCAAGAGACCCAGTACTTC
-	-	TRBV28	TRBJ2-2	CASSMGARTGELFF	TGTGCCAGCAGCATGGGGGCGCGCACCGGGGAGCTGTTTTTT
-	TRBD1	TRBV19	TRBJ2-7	CASSIRARPGGEQYF	TGTGCCAGTAGTATACGGGCCAGGCCAGGGGGCGAGCAGTACTTC
-	-	TRBV19	TRBJ1-1	CAISTEMNTEAFF	TGTGCCATCTCGACGGAGATGAACACTGAAGCTTTCTTT
-	TRBD2	TRBV19	TRBJ2-1	CASRGRGDYNEQFF	TGTGCCAGTAGGGGACGGGGGGACTACAATGAGCAGTTCTTC
few	-	TRBV5-1	TRBJ2-5	CASGDGTTVKETQYF	TGCGCCAGCGGGGACGGGACAACTGTTAAGGAGACCCAGTACTTC
few	-	TRBV28	TRBJ1-2	CASVRGGGGYTF	TGTGCCAGCGTCCGGGGGGGAGGAGGCTACACCTTC
-	-	TRBV11-2	TRBJ1-1	CASSLIMNTEAFF	TGTGCCAGCAGCTTGATAATGAACACTGAAGCTTTCTTT
-	-	TRBV5-7	TRBJ1-5	CASSSHLIRAGKQPQHF	TGTGCCAGCAGCTCCCACTTGATACGGGCAGGGAAACAGCCCCAGCATTTT
-	-	TRBV5-4	TRBJ1-1	CASSRAGGQNTEAFF	TGTGCCAGCAGCCGGGCGGGGGGGCAGAACACTGAAGCTTTCTTT
-	-	TRBV19	TRBJ2-1	CASSIANNEQFF	TGTGCCAGTAGTATCGCTAACAATGAGCAGTTCTTC
-	-	TRBV2	TRBJ2-7	CASSRTIYEQYF	TGTGCCAGCAGCCGGACGATCTACGAGCAGTACTTC
-	-	TRBV19	TRBJ2-3	CASSIGASTDTQYF	TGTGCCAGTAGTATCGGGGCAAGCACAGATACGCAGTATTTT
-	-	TRBV28	TRBJ1-5	CASEGNQPQHF	TGTGCCAGCGAGGGCAATCAGCCCCAGCATTTT
-	TRBD1	TRBV6-5	TRBJ1-2	CASSYAGRGPGYTF	TGTGCCAGCAGTTACGCGGGAAGGGGGCCTGGCTACACCTTC
-	-	TRBV11-2	TRBJ1-1	CASSLGPGMNTEAFF	TGTGCCAGCAGCTTAGGTCCAGGTATGAACACTGAAGCTTTCTTT
once	TRBD1	TRBV11-3	TRBJ2-6	CASSPGDRWSSGANVLTF	TGTGCCAGCAGCCCAGGGGACAGATGGTCCTCTGGGGCCAACGTCCTGACTTTC
-	-	TRBV15	TRBJ1-5	CATGEGPQTNQPQHF	TGTGCCACCGGAGAGGGACCCCAAACAAATCAGCCCCAGCATTTT
-	-	TRBV4-2	TRBJ2-7	CASSLQTGARGVDYEQYF	TGTGCCAGCAGTCTACAAACCGGAGCGAGAGGAGTAGACTACGAGCAGTACTTC
-	-	TRBV2	TRBJ2-7	CASTLGPPGSEQYF	TGTGCCAGCACTCTCGGCCCCCCCGGTTCCGAGCAGTACTTC
-	-	TRBV2	TRBJ2-1	CASRAVYEQFF	TGTGCCAGCAGAGCAGTTTATGAGCAGTTCTTC
-	-	TRBV6-4	TRBJ2-2	CASSTNTGELFF	TGTGCCAGCAGCACTAACACCGGGGAGCTGTTTTTT
-	TRBD1	TRBV6-6	TRBJ1-5	CASSPDRVAQHF	TGTGCCAGCAGTCCCGACAGGGTAGCCCAGCATTTT
-	-	TRBV30	TRBJ1-5	CAWSGDRLDQPQHF	TGTGCCTGGAGCGGAGACAGGTTAGATCAGCCCCAGCATTTT
-	-	TRBV6-5	TRBJ2-7	CASRDTGRYEQYF	TGTGCCAGCAGGGACACGGGGCGGTACGAGCAGTACTTC
few	-	TRBV4-1	TRBJ1-1	CASSEGWVGRTNTEAFF	TGCGCCAGCAGCGAAGGTTGGGTTGGGCGGACGAACACTGAAGCTTTCTTT
-	-	TRBV11-2	TRBJ2-7	CASNPASYEQYF	TGTGCCAGCAACCCAGCAAGCTACGAGCAGTACTTC
-	-	TRBV12-5	TRBJ1-1	CASGLQRGTEAFF	TGTGCTAGTGGTTTACAGAGGGGGACTGAAGCTTTCTTT
-	-	TRBV12-2	TRBJ2-2	CASRFGTSGRNTGELFF	TGTGCAAGTCGCTTCGGGACTAGCGGGAGGAACACCGGGGAGCTGTTTTTT
-	-	TRBV4-1	TRBJ2-1	CASSQDWGSLYNEQFF	TGCGCCAGCAGCCAAGATTGGGGGTCCCTTTACAATGAGCAGTTCTTC
-	-	TRBV6-5	TRBJ2-7	CASSLPGHPYEQYF	TGTGCCAGCAGTCTGCCCGGGCATCCCTACGAGCAGTACTTC
-	TRBD2	TRBV5-1	TRBJ2-3	CASSFGSLPGTSGGTDTQYF	TGCGCCAGCAGCTTTGGGTCCCTTCCCGGGACTAGCGGGGGGACAGATACGCAGTATTTT
few	TRBD1	TRBV6-1	TRBJ1-5	CASLQGNNQPQHF	TGTGCCAGCCTACAGGGGAACAATCAGCCCCAGCATTTT
-	-	TRBV19	TRBJ1-5	CASNRDINQPQHF	TGTGCCAGTAACCGGGACATCAATCAGCCCCAGCATTTT
-	-	TRBV28	TRBJ2-1	CASLSQGFYNEQFF	TGTGCCAGCTTAAGCCAGGGATTTTACAATGAGCAGTTCTTC
-	TRBD2	TRBV11-1	TRBJ2-3	CASSVALAGFPDTQYF	TGTGCCAGCAGCGTTGCACTAGCGGGATTCCCAGATACGCAGTATTTT
-	-	TRBV5-6	TRBJ2-5	CASSAQGSQETQYF	TGTGCCAGCAGCGCCCAGGGGTCTCAAGAGACCCAGTACTTC
-	TRBD2	TRBV14	TRBJ2-5	CASSPYGGEETQYF	TGTGCCAGCAGTCCCTACGGGGGGGAGGAGACCCAGTACTTC
-	-	TRBV5-6	TRBJ1-5	CASSLGRPNNQPQHF	TGTGCCAGCAGCTTGGGACGGCCGAACAATCAGCCCCAGCATTTT
-	-	TRBV30	TRBJ2-7	CAWSPPNSYEQYF	TGTGCCTGGAGTCCACCGAACTCCTACGAGCAGTACTTC
-	TRBD1	TRBV15	TRBJ2-7	CATSSMGQYEQYF	TGTGCCACCAGCAGCATGGGACAGTACGAGCAGTACTTC
-	-	TRBV30	TRBJ2-7	CAWSIRGTSSYEQYF	TGTGCCTGGAGTATCCGGGGAACAAGCTCCTACGAGCAGTACTTC